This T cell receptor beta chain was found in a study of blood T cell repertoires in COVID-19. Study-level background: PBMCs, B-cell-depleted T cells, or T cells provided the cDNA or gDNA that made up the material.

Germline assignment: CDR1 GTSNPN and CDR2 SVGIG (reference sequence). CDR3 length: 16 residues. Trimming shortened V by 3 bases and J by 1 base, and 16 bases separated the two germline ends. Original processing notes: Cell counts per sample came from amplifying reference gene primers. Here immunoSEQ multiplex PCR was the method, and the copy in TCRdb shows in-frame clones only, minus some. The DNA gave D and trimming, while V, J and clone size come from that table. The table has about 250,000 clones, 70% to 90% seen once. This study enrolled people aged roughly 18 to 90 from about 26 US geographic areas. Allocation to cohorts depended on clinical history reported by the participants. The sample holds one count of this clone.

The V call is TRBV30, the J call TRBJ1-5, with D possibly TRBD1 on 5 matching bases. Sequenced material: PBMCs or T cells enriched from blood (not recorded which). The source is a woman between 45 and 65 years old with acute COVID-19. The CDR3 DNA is TGTGCCTGGAGGGCAGGGCTATCAGGAAGCAATCAGCCCCAGCATTTT. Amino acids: CAWRAGLSGSNQPQHF.